This T cell receptor beta chain was identified in a study of T cell responses to AZD1222 COVID-19 vaccine (dated by TCRdb to 2020 to 2023). Turning to the overall study: AZD1222 recipients whose second dose came at about 4 weeks and those whose second dose came at about 12 weeks were combined into one group, since spike-specific TCR depth and breadth did not differ between the two schedules. TCR sequencing covered 230 to 250 trial participants: 200 to 210 given two doses of AZD1222 and 26 given two doses of MenACWY control vaccine. Trial participants were enrolled by age into 18-55, 56-69 and 70-plus year subgroups, with about 150, 28 and 57 TCR-sequenced participants respectively.

The intended sense of this specimen's time point label: baseline before first vaccination. Samples from vaccinated people were obtained from the UK trials COV001 and COV002, which included a single-blind randomized controlled phase 2/3 trial of AZD1222 (ChAdOx1 nCoV-19) in healthy adults. For TCRbeta chain sequencing, PBMC samples from trial participants were taken at day 0 and at day 28 after the second dose. About this clone: The clone's antigen remains unknown. One base away there is no much larger clone; base qualities are not given.

What the authors observed across the whole study: No day 14 peak-response samples were available, so repertoires were characterized only after the peak T cell response. Reportedly, close to half of the unique spike-specific TCRs recognized epitopes lying outside the regions that are mutated in the B.1.351 and B.1.1.7 variants. After two AZD1222 doses, spike-specific TCR breadth and depth were significantly higher than at day 0 and than in MenACWY recipients. CD4 TCRs associated with the vaccine covered the entire spike protein, and the dominant responses were in regions 160-218 and 743-854. The 56-69-year group was small, and its depth increase did not reach significance, likely because of low power. Conclusions about previously exposed vaccinees are limited because only 6 or 7 AZD1222 recipients were SARS-CoV-2 seropositive at baseline. Participants were mostly white British, with more females than males. The authors suggested clonal diversity may have been underestimated.

The CDR3 regions of human TCRbeta chains were subjected to immunosequencing. In the original analysis: TCRs in the repertoires were matched against a reference library of SARS-CoV-2-specific TCRs that had been generated with the MIRA antigen-specificity platform. Breadth was defined as the fraction of unique TCRs that were SARS-CoV-2-associated, and depth was defined as the fraction of total T cells that were SARS-CoV-2-associated. Using the MIRA data, each spike-specific TCR was assigned both to the spike region to which the TCR was reactive and to a CD4 or CD8 class. Log10-transformed breadth and depth values were compared by one-way ANOVA with Sidak's multiple comparisons tests. TCRdb provides this immuneACCESS table in a form limited to in-frame rearrangements. Some clones are lacking; in checked studies, under half of them reflect an unresolved V gene, and why the rest are absent is not known. V, J and clone size reflect that table, while D and trimming were determined from the DNA. This sample lists 100,000 to 120,000 clones; 88% were detected once. About 1.6% of the sample is taken by the ten largest.

The sequences come from peripheral blood, collected on day 0 of AZD1222 vaccination. The sequence was obtained from an adult in good health.

The nucleotide sequence reads TGTGCCACCAGCAGAGAGAAACAGGGGCCTCACGAGCAGTACTTC. Translation gives CATSREKQGPHEQYF. The chain employs TRBV15 and TRBJ2-7; TRBD1 fits 7 bases in the junction. The germline V gene (reference sequence) sets CDR1 to LNHNV and CDR2 to YYDKDF. The CDR3 runs 15 amino acids, cysteine and phenylalanine included. The entry retains the CDR3 DNA only, 45 bases that are in frame from base 1. Germline trimming amounts to 0 bases on V and 5 bases on J, with 7 as the count of junction bases outside the gene matches.